Included here is one TCR beta chain sequence, with context. Both 60 Vbeta primers and 13 Jbeta primers went into the PCR. Produced via immunoSEQ multiplex PCR; TCRdb's table is partial and in-frame only. In the table there are 75,000 to 100,000 clones, roughly 76% of which are singletons. Trimming removed 7 bases from V and 1 base from J, with 10 bases in between. The CDR3 sequence is 13 residues long. The germline V gene encodes CDR1 MDHEN and CDR2 SYDVKM. This sample was included in a study of cytomegalovirus exposure and HLA in healthy donors. About the research overall: Findings of an earlier analysis included roughly 110 million unique TCR beta sequences from some 190 million T cells. Within an early data release were approximately 85 million unique TCRs drawn from HLA-typed donors. Genetic ancestry analysis placed 75% to 85% of the 398 donors that were genotyped in the Caucasian-associated cluster.

V is TRBV28 and J is TRBJ1-1; perhaps TRBD1 as D (6 bases). The sample was PBMCs. This receptor was obtained from a woman aged 60 to 75 in good health and CMV-seropositive. CDR3 DNA sequence: TGTGCCAGCACCGAGGGACAGAACACTGAAGCTTTCTTT. This encodes CASTEGQNTEAFF.